Below, one T cell receptor (beta chain) is given with its context. Its specificity is unknown. The data originate from a study of shared clonotypes between healthy human individuals. As for the study in general: Researchers assigned three CD4 naive, three CD4 memory, two CD8 naive and one CD8 memory plate to each donor.

Findings and caveats of the study: Larger estimated richness was generally seen in naive subsets than in memory subsets.

The CDR3 spans 16 residues. The V segment lost 5 bases and the J segment 2 bases; nucleotides outside the gene matches: 10. CDR1 and CDR2 (germline): SGHRS, YFSETQ. Profiled with immunoSEQ multiplex PCR; TCRdb holds only in-frame clones, not every one. The profile shows roughly 380,000 clones, approximately 96% of them singletons. What was sequenced was memory CD8+ T cells sorted from blood. The sample's subset: CD45RO+ cells pooled with CCR7-negative TemRA cells. This TCR was recovered from a man aged 30 to 39 in good health. The V call is TRBV5-1, the J call TRBJ2-1; 7 nucleotides align to TRBD2. As DNA, the CDR3 is TGCGCCAGCAGTAAGCTAGCGGAGCTAACCTACAATGAGCAGTTCTTC. Translation: CASSKLAELTYNEQFF.